This T cell receptor beta chain stems from a study of tumor-infiltrating lymphocytes in primary liver carcinoma. Background on the study: There were roughly 3.65 to 7.13 million productive TCRbeta reads per sample, a yield similar across tissue types.

Study-wide findings and caveats: The difference in top-250-clone fraction between tumors and blood was significant, favoring tumors (p = 0.039). Among the pair types, tumor region pairs showed more overlap than tumor-adjacent and tumor-blood pairs.

From 500 to 600 ng of total RNA, TCR beta-specific cDNA was reverse-transcribed using a constant-region primer. Nested multiplex PCR, run for three rounds with slightly modified ARM-PCR, yielded TCR beta libraries. The study ran its first two PCR rounds for roughly 10 cycles each, using TRBV1-TRBV30 forward primers and a C-beta reverse primer. TCRdb re-derived calls from the multiplex PCR reads in MiXCR, one entry per CDR3 protein. The repertoire has approximately 92,000 distinct CDR3 sequences, about 70% of them found once; the top ten carry 27%. Comment on this clonotype: The antigen remains unidentified. Lacking the conserved final phenylalanine or tryptophan, this CDR3 likely reflects a read error.

Co-extraction yielded RNA and DNA from 20-30 mg of unsorted bulk tissue. Patients had primary liver carcinoma treated by surgical resection. Trimming at V came to 3 bases and at J to 7 bases, leaving 10 bases not matched to a gene. CDR3 length: 17 residues. Germline CDR1 reads WNHNN; CDR2 reads SYGVQD (reference sequence). The gene calls are TRBV10-1 and TRBJ2-1; 12 bases align to TRBD2. The sample comprised tumor-adjacent normal liver tissue. The TCR originated in a man in his forties or fifties with primary liver carcinoma and hepatitis B virus infection. The CDR3, as DNA: TGCGCCAGCAGTGAATCGACTAGCGGGAGCGGGACAAATGAGCAGTTCTCC. It specifies CASSESTSGSGTNEQFS.